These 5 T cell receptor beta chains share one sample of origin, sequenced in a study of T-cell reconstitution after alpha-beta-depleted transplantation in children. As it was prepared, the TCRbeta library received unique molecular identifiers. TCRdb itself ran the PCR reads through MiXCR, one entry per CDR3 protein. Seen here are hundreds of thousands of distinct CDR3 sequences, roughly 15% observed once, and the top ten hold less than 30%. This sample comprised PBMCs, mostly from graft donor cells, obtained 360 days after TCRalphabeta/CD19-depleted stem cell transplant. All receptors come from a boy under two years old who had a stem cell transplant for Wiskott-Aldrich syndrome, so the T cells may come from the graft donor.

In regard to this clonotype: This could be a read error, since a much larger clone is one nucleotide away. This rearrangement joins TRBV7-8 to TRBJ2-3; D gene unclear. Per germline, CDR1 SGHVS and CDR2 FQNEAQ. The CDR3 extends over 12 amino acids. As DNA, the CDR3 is TGTGCCAGCAACCGGCCGAGCCATACGCATTATTTT. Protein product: CASNRPSHTHYF.

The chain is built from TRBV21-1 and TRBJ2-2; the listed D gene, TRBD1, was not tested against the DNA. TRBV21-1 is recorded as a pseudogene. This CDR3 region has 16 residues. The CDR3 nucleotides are TGTGCCAGCCCCGGGCAAATGAAGATGGGTCACGGGGAGCTGTTTTTT. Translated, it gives CASPGQMKMGHGELFF.

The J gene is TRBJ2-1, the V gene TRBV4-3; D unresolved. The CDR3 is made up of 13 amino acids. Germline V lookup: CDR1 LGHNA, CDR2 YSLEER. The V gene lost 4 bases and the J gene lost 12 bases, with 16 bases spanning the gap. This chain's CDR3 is CASSLYLGLLQFF. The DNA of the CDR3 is TGCGCCAGCAGCCTGTACCTCGGGCTTTTGCAGTTCTTC.

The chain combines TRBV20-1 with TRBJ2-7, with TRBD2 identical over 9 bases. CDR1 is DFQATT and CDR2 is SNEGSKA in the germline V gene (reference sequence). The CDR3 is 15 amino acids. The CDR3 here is CFARALREGPIEQYF. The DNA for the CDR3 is TGCTTTGCTAGAGCTTTGCGGGAGGGCCCTATCGAGCAGTACTTC.

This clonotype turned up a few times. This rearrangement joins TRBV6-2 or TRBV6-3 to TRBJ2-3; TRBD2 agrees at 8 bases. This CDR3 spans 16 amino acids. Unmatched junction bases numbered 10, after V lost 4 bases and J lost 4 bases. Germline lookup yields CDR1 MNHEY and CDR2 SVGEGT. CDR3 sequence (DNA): TGTGCCAGCAGTTCGGGACTAGAATGGATCGCAGATACGCAGTATTTT. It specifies CASSSGLEWIADTQYF.